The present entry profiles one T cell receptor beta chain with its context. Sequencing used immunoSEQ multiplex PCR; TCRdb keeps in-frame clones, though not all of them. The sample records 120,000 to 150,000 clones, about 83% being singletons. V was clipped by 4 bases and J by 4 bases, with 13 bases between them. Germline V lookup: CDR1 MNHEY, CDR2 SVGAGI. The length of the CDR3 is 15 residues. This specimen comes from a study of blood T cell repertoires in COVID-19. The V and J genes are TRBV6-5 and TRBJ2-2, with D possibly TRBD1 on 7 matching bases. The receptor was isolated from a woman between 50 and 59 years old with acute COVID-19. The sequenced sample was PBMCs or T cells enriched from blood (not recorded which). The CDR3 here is CASSFFQGGTGELFF. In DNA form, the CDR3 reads TGTGCCAGCAGTTTTTTCCAGGGGGGCACCGGGGAGCTGTTTTTT.